Following are 6 T cell receptor beta chains from one sample sequenced in a study of T cell responses to AZD1222 COVID-19 vaccine. Method: immunoSEQ multiplex PCR; TCRdb's copy keeps in-frame clones and lacks some. The sample consists of 210,000 or so clones, under 95% of them appearing once. The specimen was peripheral blood, collected on day 0 of MenACWY control vaccination. Receptors were obtained from an adult in good health.

This chain joins TRBV19 and TRBJ1-2; D ambiguous. The V gene lost 4 bases and the J gene lost 4 bases, with 22 bases spanning the gap. CDR1 is LNHDA, CDR2 SQIVND, per germline (reference sequence). The CDR3 runs 17 residues. Here the CDR3 reads CASSTRQVGSPVYGYTF. In DNA form, the CDR3 reads TGTGCCAGTAGTACTCGCCAGGTGGGGAGCCCCGTCTATGGCTACACCTTC.

The chain employs TRBV27 and TRBJ1-2, with a weak D call TRBD1 (6 bases). With 5 bases removed from V and 3 bases from J, the gap between germline ends came to 16 bases. The CDR3 contains 15 residues. Germline loops: CDR1 MNHEY, CDR2 SMNVEV (reference sequence). CDR3 residues: CASSRRDTSHYGYTF. Written as DNA, the CDR3 is TGTGCCAGCAGTCGTCGGGACACTTCCCACTATGGCTACACCTTC.

The CDR3 DNA is TGTGCCAGCAGCTTTGGAGGGGTGATGGGGGGCGCAGGTGGCTACACCTTC. Amino acids: CASSFGGVMGGAGGYTF. J is TRBJ1-2 and V is TRBV7-2; a weak D match, TRBD1 (6 bases). The V and J ends lost 3 bases and 7 bases respectively, with 24 bases between them. Germline V gene data show CDR1 as SGHTA and CDR2 as FQGNSA. The CDR3 has 17 residues.

This clone showed up just once. This sequence joins TRBV11-2 and TRBJ1-4, with D uncertain. The V gene's germline CDR1 is SGHAT and CDR2 FQNNGV. The CDR3 runs to 13 residues. The V end lost 3 bases, the J end lost 8 bases, and 10 bases lay between the germline ends. The CDR3 sequence: CASSFGRQEKLFF. CDR3 sequence (DNA): TGTGCCAGCAGCTTTGGCAGGCAAGAAAAACTGTTTTTT.

The J gene is TRBJ1-2, the V gene TRBV3-1 (or the pseudogene TRBV3-2), with 9 bases lining up with TRBD1. The CDR3 has 14 residues. Trimming cost V 0 bases and J 10 bases; bases outside gene matches: 6. Per germline, CDR1 LGHDT and CDR2 YNNKEL (reference sequence). The CDR3 sequence: CASSQDTQGAAYTF. CDR3 sequence (DNA): TGTGCCAGCAGCCAAGATACACAGGGGGCGGCCTACACCTTC.

The J gene is TRBJ1-1, the V gene TRBV25-1; possibly TRBD1 for D (5 bases). Germline CDR1 is MGHDK and CDR2 is SYGVNS. V lost 6 bases to trimming and J lost 4 bases, with 15 bases between them. The CDR3 length is 14 residues. CDR3 DNA: TGTGCCAGCAGCAAGACGGGGAGGGGCACTGAAGCTTTCTTT. It specifies CASSKTGRGTEAFF.